This T cell receptor beta chain appears in the sequencing data of a study of CD8+ T cells in alopecia areata. Reverse transcribed after extraction, RNA yielded cDNA as the sequencing template. The table came from immunoSEQ multiplex PCR; TCRdb's copy has only in-frame clones and leaves some out. The sample includes about 87,000 clones, more than 65% of them seen just once. J gave up 3 bases and V 0 bases, and 2 bases lay outside the gene matches. The CDR3 covers 15 residues. Germline CDR1 reads MGHRA; CDR2 reads YSYEKL. The treatment: oral pan-JAK inhibitor, 5-10 mg twice daily. The chain recombines TRBV4-1 with TRBJ1-5; TRBD1 matches 7 bases. The source is a human donor with alopecia areata. Sequenced material: CD8+ T cells sorted from blood, taken at week 44, from a patient treated with tofacitinib. Here the CDR3 reads CASSQDKGANQPQHF. The DNA for the CDR3 is TGCGCCAGCAGCCAAGACAAGGGGGCCAATCAGCCCCAGCATTTT.